The subject of this entry is one TCR beta chain. The antigen remains unidentified. The entry originates in a study of T cell repertoires in cytomegalovirus infection. The study's findings and limits: Dominant in the ex vivo response were TCR beta clonotypes restricted by HLA-C and specific for CMV.

This CDR3 has 16 residues. The trim removed 0 bases at V and 1 base at J, leaving 6 bases unmatched. CDR1 SGHVS and CDR2 FNYEAQ come from the germline V gene. TCRdb re-derived calls from the reads in MiXCR, one entry per CDR3 protein. This table has around 900,000 distinct CDR3 sequences, approximately 31% appearing once. The source is a human donor in good health (CMV status not recorded). Some clones in this sample may be carry-over from other donors' samples. The chain links TRBV7-6 to TRBJ2-7; 7 bases match TRBD1. Sequences were derived from cultured CD8+ T cells from PBMCs, sampled from culture after CMV antigen stimulation. The CDR3 nucleotides read TGTGCCAGCAGCTTAGCGGAGGAGACAGGGTCCTACGAGCAGTACTTC. Protein sequence: CASSLAEETGSYEQYF.